These 15 T cell receptor beta chains share one sample of origin, sequenced in a study of T cell repertoires in aging, cancer and after chemotherapy. Multiplex touch-down PCR with TRB-A/B primers amplified rearranged V-D-J TRB sequences. TCRdb analysed the multiplex PCR reads with MiXCR anew, one entry per CDR3 protein. The sample yields around 2,200 distinct CDR3 sequences, roughly two fifths seen once. Amplification of TCR beta used genomic DNA extracted from peripheral blood. Material: blood. The receptors originated from a human donor with a solid tumor.

V usage is TRBV30 and J usage is TRBJ2-5, with D unclear. Trimming cost V 0 bases and J 3 bases, with 2 bases left between them. The CDR3 sequence is 11 residues long. Germline V gene data show CDR1 as GTSNPN and CDR2 as SVGIG (reference sequence). The CDR3 loop is CAWSVKETQYF. The CDR3 nucleotides read TGTGCCTGGAGTGTCAAAGAGACCCAGTACTTC. Supplemented by reference TRBV30 and TRBJ2-5, the full variable domain reads SQTIHQWPATLVQPVGSPLSLECTVEGTSNPNLYWYRQAAGRGLQLLFYSVGIGQISSEVPQNLSASRPQDRQFILSSKKLLLSDSGFYLCAWSVKETQYFGPGTRLLVL.

The V call is TRBV15, the J call TRBJ1-1; 8 nucleotides line up with TRBD1. CDR3 size: 15 residues. The ends lost 2 bases at V and 1 base at J; junction bases unmatched: 3. Germline CDR1 is LNHNV and CDR2 is YYDKDF (reference sequence). The CDR3 spells CATSRPGQANTEAFF. Written as DNA, the CDR3 is TGTGCCACCAGCAGACCGGGACAGGCGAACACTGAAGCTTTCTTT.

This clonotype was seen a few times. This sequence joins TRBV7-6 and TRBJ1-3; D unclear. CDR1 and CDR2 (germline): SGHVS, FNYEAQ. The V and J ends lost 3 bases and 0 bases respectively, with 9 bases between them. This CDR3 contains 15 residues. This chain's CDR3 is CASSLGHNSGNTIYF. CDR3 sequence (DNA): TGTGCCAGCAGCTTGGGTCATAACTCTGGAAACACCATATATTTT.

The chain's CDR3 is CSAAQGGAADTQYF. The CDR3 DNA sequence: TGCAGTGCTGCCCAAGGGGGAGCGGCAGATACGCAGTATTTT. This rearrangement joins TRBV20-1 to TRBJ2-3; weak D call: TRBD1 (6 bases). The germline gives CDR1 DFQATT, CDR2 SNEGSKA (reference sequence). Deletions cut 5 bases from V and 4 bases from J, with 16 bases between. This CDR3 is 14 amino acids long.

This clonotype was detected a few times. V gene TRBV7-9 combines with J gene TRBJ1-4, with 9 nucleotides matching TRBD1. After removal of 5 bases from V and 4 bases from J, the junction contained 2 bases not matched to a gene. The CDR3 length is 14 residues. Looked up from germline, CDR1 is SEHNR and CDR2 is FQNEAQ (reference sequence). The CDR3 sequence: CASSPGQGNEKLFF. CDR3 nucleotides: TGTGCCAGCAGCCCGGGACAGGGTAATGAAAAACTGTTTTTT.

This clonotype showed up just a few times. The V gene is TRBV6-5, the J gene TRBJ2-2; 7 bases are a match to TRBD1. Looked up from germline, CDR1 is MNHEY and CDR2 is SVGAGI. The length of the CDR3 is 13 residues. Trimming at V came to 8 bases and at J to 6 bases, leaving 6 bases not matched to a gene. CDR3 sequence reads: CASEGAGAGELFF. The CDR3 nucleotides read TGTGCCAGCGAGGGGGCAGGGGCCGGGGAGCTGTTTTTT.

This clonotype was detected only once. This rearrangement joins TRBV5-6 to TRBJ1-1; no definite D call. V was cut by 0 bases and J by 1 base, with 7 bases left in between. The CDR3 covers 14 residues. In germline, CDR1 is SGHDT, CDR2 YYEEEE. The CDR3 loop reads CASSLGPGNTEAFF. As DNA, the CDR3 is TGTGCCAGCAGCTTGGGCCCGGGGAACACTGAAGCTTTCTTT.

This chain's CDR3 is CAWNNLALITEAFF. The DNA for the CDR3 is TGTGCCTGGAACAATTTAGCACTGATTACTGAAGCTTTCTTT. V is TRBV30 and J is TRBJ1-1; no definite D call. V lost 4 bases and J lost 5, with 17 bases in between. The CDR3 totals 14 residues. The V gene's germline CDR1 is GTSNPN and CDR2 SVGIG (reference sequence).

A single count supports this clonotype. This chain uses TRBV5-6 with TRBJ2-3; D ambiguous. There are 16 residues in the CDR3. Germline CDR1 SGHDT, CDR2 YYEEEE. V lost 0 bases and J 2 bases, leaving 13 bases between the germline ends. The CDR3 loop is CASSLESRVLTDTQYF. The CDR3 DNA is TGTGCCAGCAGCTTGGAGTCTCGGGTGCTCACAGATACGCAGTATTTT.

The CDR3 DNA reads TGTGCCATCAGTGCCCCCGGGAACCCAACCTACGAGCAGTACTTC. Its translation is CAISAPGNPTYEQYF. V usage is TRBV10-3 and J usage is TRBJ2-7, with a tentative D call TRBD2 (5 bases). Germline CDR1 is ENHRY and CDR2 is SYGVKD. Trimming cost V 4 bases and J 2 bases, with 15 bases left between them. This CDR3 is built from 15 residues.

This clonotype was counted a few times. This rearrangement joins TRBV6-2 or TRBV6-3 to TRBJ2-7, with a possible D match to TRBD1 (7 bases). Germline V lookup: CDR1 MNHEY, CDR2 SVGEGT. Trimming left V 8 bases short and J 2 bases short, with 16 bases between. The CDR3 consists of 14 residues. CDR3 DNA: TGTGCCAGCCTGAGGGGGCGCGGGACCTACGAGCAGTACTTC. This sequence encodes CASLRGRGTYEQYF.

The V gene is TRBV4-3, the J gene TRBJ2-2; D not resolved. V lost 6 bases, J lost 3 bases, and 20 bases lay in between. This CDR3 has 17 amino acids. Germline V gene lookup returns CDR1 LGHNA and CDR2 YSLEER. The CDR3 protein is CASRHRTVFGDTGELFF. The CDR3 coding sequence is TGCGCCAGCAGGCATAGAACAGTTTTTGGAGACACCGGGGAGCTGTTTTTT.

This clonotype was seen a handful of times. The chain recombines TRBV5-6 with TRBJ2-1; 7 bases map to TRBD1. Germline CDR1 is SGHDT and CDR2 is YYEEEE. The CDR3 is 15 residues long. V was clipped by 5 bases and J by 12 bases; unmatched bases: 17. In nucleotides, the CDR3 is TGTGCCAGCAGTCCGACCGGGACAGTGTTTATTGGGCAGTTCTTC. Translated: CASSPTGTVFIGQFF.

This clonotype has more than one count but fewer than ten. The chain couples TRBV7-9 to TRBJ1-2; D perhaps matches TRBD1 (5 bases). The germline V gene has CDR1 SEHNR and CDR2 FQNEAQ (reference sequence). V dropped 0 bases and J dropped 7 bases, with 15 bases sitting between them. The CDR3 extends over 15 amino acids. CDR3 region: CASSLAEGRRAGYTF. As DNA, the CDR3 is TGTGCCAGCAGCTTAGCGGAGGGACGCCGGGCTGGCTACACCTTC.

This chain connects TRBV7-9 to TRBJ2-5; D may be TRBD2 (7 bases). The CDR3 is made up of 14 amino acids. Germline V gene lookup returns CDR1 SEHNR and CDR2 FQNEAQ (reference sequence). Trimming shortened V by 2 bases and J by 5 bases, and 12 bases separated the two germline ends. The CDR3 region has the DNA TGTGCCAGCAGCTTATTGGGGGGGCTGGAGACCCAGTACTTC. Its translation: CASSLLGGLETQYF.